The entry below gives a single T cell receptor beta chain sequence along with its context. As yet, its antigen is unknown. Profiling relied on immunoSEQ multiplex PCR, and the TCRdb table lists in-frame clones only, not all of them. The table includes about 160,000 clones, around 87% detected once. V lost 0 bases to trimming and J lost 7 bases, with 10 bases between them. This CDR3 region has 13 residues. Germline V gene data show CDR1 as SGHNT and CDR2 as YYREEE (reference sequence). The data stem from a study of T cell responses to AZD1222 COVID-19 vaccine. General study findings and limits: The study found Spike-specific TCR breadth and depth rose after two AZD1222 doses. The repertoires were collected only after the peak T cell response.

This sample comprised peripheral blood, obtained 28 days after the second AZD1222 dose. V usage is TRBV5-4 and J usage is TRBJ1-1; no reliable D call. This receptor was taken from an adult who received the AZD1222 COVID-19 vaccine. For the CDR3, the DNA is TGTGCCAGCAGCTTGGTGGGTAAGGATGAAGCTTTCTTT. Translated: CASSLVGKDEAFF. The full variable domain, in which reference TRBV5-4 and TRBJ1-1 provide the parts outside the CDR3, is ETGVTQSPTHLIKTRGQQVTLRCSSQSGHNTVSWYQQALGQGPQFIFQYYREEENGRGNFPPRFSGLQFPNYSSELNVNALELDDSALYLCASSLVGKDEAFFGQGTRLTVV.